The 16 T cell receptor beta chains in this list originate from one sample, sequenced in a study of T cells in Graves' hyperthyroidism and ophthalmopathy. Regions amplified from RNA transcripts were the TCR beta CDR3 regions. An initial round of RT-PCR targeting the TCR CDR3 relied on the HTBI primer set. Each CDR3 protein gets one entry after TCRdb re-called the multiplex PCR reads with MiXCR. Of approximately 100,000 distinct CDR3 sequences in the sample, about 50% were seen once. Material for sequencing was blood. These receptors originate from a man aged 35-49 years with Graves' hyperthyroidism.

In the case of this clonotype: Here the CDR3 omits its conserved ending phenylalanine or tryptophan, so a read error is the likely source. The DNA is omitted, as the CDR3 cannot be located on it reliably, and the CDR3 follows TCRdb's listing. The J gene is TRBJ2-7, the V gene TRBV5-6; TRBD2, the table's D call, lacks a check against the DNA. Germline CDR1 SGHDT, CDR2 YYEEEE. The CDR3 has 12 residues if both end residues are counted. Here the CDR3 reads CASSLGTSGLNA.

This chain connects TRBV20-1 to TRBJ2-7; 9 nucleotides match TRBD1. The germline V gene has CDR1 DFQATT and CDR2 SNEGSKA (reference sequence). The CDR3 length is 17 residues. V lost 5 bases, J lost 4 bases, and 18 bases stayed unmatched. CDR3 in amino acids: CSAHGTGNQPQHYEQYF. The CDR3 bases are TGCAGTGCTCACGGGACAGGGAATCAGCCCCAGCATTACGAGCAGTACTTC.

As regards this clonotype: The CDR3 does not close with the conserved phenylalanine or tryptophan, likely indicating a read error. This chain connects TRBV2 to TRBJ2-5, with D tentatively TRBD1 or TRBD2 (5 bases each). The last part of the DNA fits TRBJ2-7 better; the J call may be wrong. There are 14 residues in the CDR3. Germline V gives CDR1 SNHLY, CDR2 FYNNEI. This chain's CDR3 is CASSGGGPSYEQYL. CDR3 nucleotide sequence: TGTGCCAGCAGTGGGGGCGGGCCCTCCTACGAGCAGTACCTC.

The J gene is TRBJ2-7, the V gene TRBV9, with D perhaps TRBD1 (5 bases). This CDR3 spans 14 amino acids. Germline V CDR1 and CDR2: SGDLS, YYNGEE. The V end was cut by 0 bases, the J end by 2 bases, with 9 bases between. The DNA of the CDR3 is TGTGCCAGCAGCGTAGGAGGACAAACCTACGAGCAGTACTTC. Translating gives CASSVGGQTYEQYF.

For this clonotype: No conserved phenylalanine or tryptophan is present at the end of the CDR3, so a read error is the likely explanation. It is unclear where the CDR3 begins or ends on the DNA, so no DNA is shown, and the CDR3 is as TCRdb lists it. V usage is TRBV7-2 and J usage is TRBJ1-1. Germline V gene lookup returns CDR1 SGHTA and CDR2 FQGNSA. Termini included, the CDR3 measures 15 amino acids. The CDR3 spells CASSLTLEQGTEAVL.

This chain connects TRBV20-1 to TRBJ1-1, with a tentative D call TRBD1 (6 bases). This CDR3 is 14 amino acids long. Looked up from germline, CDR1 is DFQATT and CDR2 is SNEGSKA (reference sequence). CDR3 sequence reads: CSRTGTGRGTEAFF. Written as DNA, the CDR3 is TGCAGCCGCACCGGCACAGGGCGTGGCACTGAAGCTTTCTTT.

This clonotype has at least ten counts. J is TRBJ2-1 and V is TRBV9; the D gene is possibly TRBD2 (6 bases). In germline, CDR1 is SGDLS, CDR2 YYNGEE. The CDR3 runs to 14 residues. V was cut by 4 bases and J by 6 bases, with 14 bases left in between. CDR3 in amino acids: CASSPHSTSNEQFF. The DNA for the CDR3 is TGTGCCAGCAGCCCCCATTCGACTAGCAATGAGCAGTTCTTC.

This clonotype has at least ten counts. The rearrangement uses TRBV5-1 and TRBJ1-2, with 8 bases that match TRBD1. V gave up 4 bases and J gave up 6 bases; unmatched junction bases: 8. The CDR3 is 14 residues long. CDR1 is SGHRS and CDR2 is YFSETQ in the germline V gene. The CDR3 reads CASSPRTGRDGYTF. The DNA for the CDR3 is TGCGCCAGCAGCCCCCGGACAGGGAGGGATGGCTACACCTTC.

This clonotype appeared many times. Given a much more abundant clone one base away, this may be a read error. The rearrangement uses TRBV10-3 and TRBJ2-3; D not resolved. Germline-derived CDR1 and CDR2 are ENHRY and SYGVKD. The V end lost 11 bases, the J end lost 0 bases, and 18 bases lay between the germline ends. The CDR3 sequence is 15 residues long. The CDR3 protein is CAVKGSASSTDTQYF. In nucleotides, the CDR3 is TGTGCCGTCAAGGGCAGCGCCTCTAGCACAGATACGCAGTATTTT.

This clonotype was counted ten times or more. The chain is built from TRBV29-1 and TRBJ2-1, with 7 nucleotides matching TRBD1. CDR3 size: 13 residues. Germline CDR1 and CDR2: SQVTM and ANQGSEA. V was clipped by 5 bases and J by 4 bases; unmatched bases: 5. CDR3 bases: TGCAGCGTTCCGGCCAGGGGGTACAATGAGCAGTTCTTC. Translated, it gives CSVPARGYNEQFF.

The rearrangement joins TRBV5-1 to TRBJ2-7; TRBD1 matches at 9 bases. This CDR3 spans 12 amino acids. J was trimmed by 9 bases and V by 6 bases; bases with no gene match: 7. The germline V gene has CDR1 SGHRS and CDR2 YFSETQ. CDR3 protein: CASNPGQGWQYF. CDR3 sequence (DNA): TGCGCCAGCAACCCAGGACAGGGGTGGCAGTACTTC.

Notes on this clonotype: At one end, the junction sequence differs from germline, possibly due to a read error. V and J are TRBV19 and TRBJ1-5; D not certain. This CDR3 is built from 15 residues. CDR1 is LNHDA, CDR2 SQIVND, per germline (reference sequence). CDR3 nucleotides: TGTGCCAGTACCCCTAGCGGGCTTTACAATGAGCCCCAGCATTTT. Its translation: CASTPSGLYNEPQHF. Filled out from reference TRBV19 and TRBJ1-5, the complete variable domain reads DGGITQSPKYLFRKEGQNVTLSCEQNLNHDAMYWYRQDPGQGLRLIYYSQIVNDFQKGDIAEGYSVSREKKESFPLTVTSAQKNPTAFYLCASTPSGLYNEPQHFGDGTRLSIL.

This clonotype was counted at least ten times. V and J are TRBV19 and TRBJ1-2, with no clear D. Germline V gene sequence: CDR1 LNHDA, CDR2 SQIVND (reference sequence). This CDR3 region has 16 residues. V was trimmed by 0 bases and J by 6 bases, leaving 17 bases between them. The CDR3 bases are TGTGCCAGTAGTATAGATATCACTCTTCCCTCCCATGGCTACACCTTC. Residues: CASSIDITLPSHGYTF.

This clonotype was found many times. This chain uses TRBV4-1 with TRBJ1-2; 7 nucleotides align to TRBD1. CDR1 and CDR2 (germline): MGHRA, YSYEKL. V shed 2 bases and J 8 bases; nucleotides not matched to a gene: 5. CDR3 size: 13 residues. The CDR3 DNA sequence: TGCGCCAGCAGCCAATTGACAGGGCGAGGCTACACCTTC. This gives the protein CASSQLTGRGYTF.

This clonotype occurred a few times. This chain links TRBV4-2 with TRBJ2-3; 7 bases align to TRBD2. The CDR3 is made up of 16 amino acids. The V segment lost 0 bases and the J segment 2 bases; nucleotides outside the gene matches: 5. Germline-derived CDR1 and CDR2 are LGHNA and YNFKEQ. CDR3 amino acids: CASSQEPGGATDTQYF. In nucleotides, the CDR3 is TGTGCCAGCAGCCAAGAACCGGGGGGTGCCACAGATACGCAGTATTTT.

About this clonotype: The conserved phenylalanine or tryptophan normally closing the CDR3 is absent here, so this likely arose from a read error. The chain joins TRBV20-1 to TRBJ1-2; 8 positions match TRBD1. The CDR3 is 15 residues long. CDR1 DFQATT and CDR2 SNEGSKA come from the germline V gene (reference sequence). The CDR3 DNA is TGCAGCGCTAGTCAGGCAGGGGGCTTTGGCTATGGCTACACCTCC. Translated: CSASQAGGFGYGYTS.